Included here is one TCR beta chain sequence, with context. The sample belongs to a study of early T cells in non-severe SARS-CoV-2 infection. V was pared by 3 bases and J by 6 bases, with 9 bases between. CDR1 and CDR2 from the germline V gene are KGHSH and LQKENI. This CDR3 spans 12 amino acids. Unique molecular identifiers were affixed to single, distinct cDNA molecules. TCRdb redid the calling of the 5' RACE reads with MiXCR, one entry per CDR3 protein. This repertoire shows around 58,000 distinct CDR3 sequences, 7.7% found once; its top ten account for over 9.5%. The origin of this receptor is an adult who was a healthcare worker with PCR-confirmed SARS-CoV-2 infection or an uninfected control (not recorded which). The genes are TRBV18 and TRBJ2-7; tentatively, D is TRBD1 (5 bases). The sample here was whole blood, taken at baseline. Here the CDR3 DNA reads TGTGCCAGCTCACCGGGCAGGGTCGAGCAGTACTTC. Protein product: CASSPGRVEQYF.